These 26 T cell receptor beta chains came from one sample sequenced in a study of cytomegalovirus exposure and HLA in healthy donors. This table comes from immunoSEQ multiplex PCR, and its TCRdb copy is limited to in-frame clones, with some not included. Among some 340,000 clones, 87% were seen once, and the ten largest hold over 1%. The sample was PBMCs. The receptors were gathered from a woman aged 30 to 39 in good health and CMV-seropositive.

Written as DNA, the CDR3 is TGTGCCAGCAGCTTAGCCCCAGGGGCCTACGAGCAGTACTTC. It is translated as CASSLAPGAYEQYF. This chain uses TRBV7-6 with TRBJ2-7; D possibly corresponds to TRBD1 (6 bases). V lost 0 bases and J 2 bases, leaving 8 bases between the germline ends. CDR3 size: 14 residues. In germline, CDR1 is SGHVS, CDR2 FNYEAQ.

This clone was counted a few times. The genes are TRBV4-3 and TRBJ2-7, with 10 bases lining up with TRBD2. The germline CDR1 and CDR2 sequences are LGHNA and YSLEER. This CDR3 spans 16 amino acids. The trim removed 0 bases at V and 0 bases at J, leaving 2 bases unmatched. As DNA, the CDR3 is TGCGCCAGCAGCCAAGATTCTAGCGGGAGCTCCTACGAGCAGTACTTC. This encodes CASSQDSSGSSYEQYF.

The chain is built from TRBV2 and TRBJ2-7, with 15 bases fitting TRBD2. The CDR3 length is 20 residues. Per the germline V gene, CDR1 is SNHLY and CDR2 is FYNNEI. V gave up 0 bases and J gave up 3 bases; unmatched junction bases: 12. The CDR3 nucleotides read TGTGCCAGCAGTGAAGCGCTGGTTGTGGGACTAGCGGGAGGAGGCTACGAGCAGTACTTC. Its translation: CASSEALVVGLAGGGYEQYF. The full variable domain, its missing parts supplied by reference TRBV2 and TRBJ2-7, is EPEVTQTPSHQVTQMGQEVILRCVPISNHLYFYWYRQILGQKVEFLVSFYNNEISEKSEIFDDQFSVERPDGSNFTLKIRSTKLEDSAMYFCASSEALVVGLAGGGYEQYFGPGTRLTVT.

The chain links TRBV30 to TRBJ1-2; D may be TRBD1 (5 bases). V lost 3 bases to trimming and J lost 8 bases, with 10 bases between them. Germline-derived CDR1 and CDR2 are GTSNPN and SVGIG (reference sequence). The CDR3 has 11 amino acids. CDR3 sequence (DNA): TGTGCCTGGAGCTCAGGGATGGGCTACACCTTC. It specifies CAWSSGMGYTF.

V usage is TRBV6-5 and J usage is TRBJ2-7; 7 positions agree with TRBD1. Trimming took 2 bases from V and 3 from J; bases not matched to a gene: 4. This CDR3 contains 14 residues. Per the germline V gene, CDR1 is MNHEY and CDR2 is SVGAGI. The CDR3 region has the DNA TGTGCCAGCAGTTACATCGGACAGGTCTACGAGCAGTACTTC. As protein: CASSYIGQVYEQYF.

The rearrangement joins TRBV27 to TRBJ2-1; 10 nucleotides agree with TRBD2. The CDR3 is 15 amino acids. Trimming at V came to 7 bases and at J to 5 bases, leaving 8 bases not matched to a gene. Germline V gene sequence: CDR1 MNHEY, CDR2 SMNVEV (reference sequence). The CDR3 region is CASNPSGSVDNEQFF. The CDR3 DNA reads TGTGCCAGCAATCCTAGCGGGAGCGTGGACAATGAGCAGTTCTTC.

The CDR3 sequence is CASRRGGQDEQFF. Written as DNA, the CDR3 is TGTGCCAGCCGGCGGGGGGGCCAGGATGAGCAGTTCTTC. V usage is TRBV7-9 and J usage is TRBJ2-1; 9 bases are a match to TRBD2. The CDR3 contains 13 residues. The V gene end was trimmed by 8 bases and the J gene end by 8 bases; junction bases not matched to a gene: 7. From germline, CDR1 is SEHNR and CDR2 FQNEAQ (reference sequence).

The CDR3 bases are TGTGCCAGTACCCGGGTTGTGGCGTTGAACACTGAAGCTTTCTTT. Protein: CASTRVVALNTEAFF. The V call is TRBV19, the J call TRBJ1-1, with D unresolved. The CDR3 has 15 residues. V gave up 7 bases and J gave up 0 bases, with 15 bases separating them. The germline V gene encodes CDR1 LNHDA and CDR2 SQIVND (reference sequence).

This clone was observed once. The V call is TRBV27, the J call TRBJ1-2; D not resolved. Trimming took 5 bases from V and 3 from J, leaving 13 bases between them. This CDR3 comprises 14 residues. The germline CDR1 and CDR2 sequences are MNHEY and SMNVEV (reference sequence). CDR3 sequence (DNA): TGTGCCAGCAGTCCCCCCACGGGTTACTATGGCTACACCTTC. Translating it yields CASSPPTGYYGYTF.

In its sample, this clone was seen a few times. The chain couples TRBV7-3 to TRBJ2-1; 9 bases map to TRBD1. Germline CDR1 and CDR2: SGHTA and FQGTGA. V dropped 5 bases and J dropped 4; count of bases not matched to a gene: 6. CDR3 length equals 15 residues. The CDR3 loop is CASSITGGWYNEQFF. CDR3 bases: TGTGCCAGCAGCATTACAGGGGGCTGGTACAATGAGCAGTTCTTC. The whole variable domain, remainder taken from reference TRBV7-3 and TRBJ2-1, is GAGVSQTPSNKVTEKGKYVELRCDPISGHTALYWYRQSLGQGPEFLIYFQGTGAADDSGLPNDRFFAVRPEGSVSTLKIQRTERGDSAVYLCASSITGGWYNEQFFGPGTRLTVL.

The chain is built from TRBV4-3 and TRBJ1-3, with 8 bases fitting TRBD1. This CDR3 comprises 16 residues. Unmatched junction bases numbered 10, after V lost 1 base and J lost 8 bases. Germline V gives CDR1 LGHNA, CDR2 YSLEER. CDR3 loop: CASSQGSGGIEDTIYF. The DNA of the CDR3 is TGCGCCAGCAGCCAAGGTTCAGGGGGCATCGAAGACACCATATATTTT.

The chain couples TRBV6-1 to TRBJ2-7, with 9 bases aligning to TRBD1. The CDR3 is 15 amino acids. After removal of 7 bases from V and 1 base from J, the junction contained 8 bases not matched to a gene. Germline V gene sequence: CDR1 MNHNS, CDR2 SASEGT. In DNA form, the CDR3 reads TGTGCCAGCACTAAGGACAGGGGATTTTCCTACGAGCAGTACTTC. Its translation: CASTKDRGFSYEQYF.

V is TRBV2 and J is TRBJ2-1; D is undetermined. Germline V gives CDR1 SNHLY, CDR2 FYNNEI. The CDR3 has 12 residues. Trimming cost V 4 bases and J 8 bases, with 9 bases left between them. CDR3 bases: TGTGCCAGCAGTGCTAGTGCCGATGAGCAGTTCTTC. It encodes CASSASADEQFF.

The chain has TRBV28 and TRBJ2-7; no reliable D call. Trimming stripped 7 bases from V and 2 bases from J, with 15 bases between. The CDR3 extends over 14 amino acids. Germline-derived CDR1 and CDR2 are MDHEN and SYDVKM. This CDR3 is CASKVFLRAYEQYF. The DNA for the CDR3 is TGTGCCAGCAAAGTCTTTCTGCGCGCCTACGAGCAGTACTTC.

The chain employs TRBV18 and TRBJ2-7; D gene ambiguous. This CDR3 has 14 amino acids. The ends were cut back, 1 base at V and 1 base at J, with 8 bases in the middle. CDR1 and CDR2 (germline): KGHSH, LQKENI. The CDR3 is CASSPLQSSYEQYF. The CDR3 DNA is TGTGCCAGCTCACCACTCCAGTCTTCCTACGAGCAGTACTTC.

This clone came up a few times. This sequence joins TRBV18 and TRBJ1-3, with 7 bases identical to TRBD1. V shed 3 bases and J 0 bases; nucleotides not matched to a gene: 5. Per germline, CDR1 KGHSH and CDR2 LQKENI. This CDR3 region has 16 residues. The chain's CDR3 is CASSPSTGLSGNTIYF. As DNA, the CDR3 is TGTGCCAGCTCACCTTCGACAGGGCTCTCTGGAAACACCATATATTTT. Combining the CDR3 with reference TRBV18 and TRBJ1-3 gives the whole variable domain NAGVMQNPRHLVRRRGQEARLRCSPMKGHSHVYWYRQLPEEGLKFMVYLQKENIIDESGMPKERFSAEFPKEGPSILRIQQVVRGDSAAYFCASSPSTGLSGNTIYFGEGSWLTVV.

The chain carries TRBV27 and TRBJ1-1; D is perhaps TRBD1 (5 bases). V lost 2 bases to trimming and J lost 5 bases, with 12 bases between them. This CDR3 contains 14 residues. The germline V gene encodes CDR1 MNHEY and CDR2 SMNVEV (reference sequence). The CDR3 DNA reads TGTGCCAGCAGTTTAATGGGACTTACGACTGAAGCTTTCTTT. Its translation is CASSLMGLTTEAFF.

This chain joins TRBV2 and TRBJ2-3; no definite D call. Looked up from germline, CDR1 is SNHLY and CDR2 is FYNNEI. The length of the CDR3 is 10 residues. The germline V and J ends were trimmed by 9 bases and 5 bases, with 6 bases remaining between them. The CDR3 protein is CASGGDTQYF. CDR3 in DNA: TGTGCCAGTGGTGGAGATACGCAGTATTTT.

The CDR3 protein is CASSPLAGLDPYEQYF. DNA for the CDR3: TGTGCCAGCAGTCCCCTAGCGGGTCTGGACCCCTACGAGCAGTACTTC. This rearrangement joins TRBV27 to TRBJ2-7, with 8 bases that match TRBD2. CDR1 is MNHEY and CDR2 is SMNVEV in the germline V gene (reference sequence). The J segment lost 2 bases and the V segment lost 5 bases, leaving 11 bases of the junction unmatched. The CDR3 length is 16 residues.

This CDR3 is CASSWAESYEQYF. CDR3 DNA sequence: TGTGCCAGCAGCTGGGCAGAATCCTACGAGCAGTACTTC. The chain links TRBV7-3 to TRBJ2-7; no firm D call. Germline CDR1 is SGHTA and CDR2 is FQGTGA. Trimming took 4 bases from V and 1 from J, leaving 8 bases between them. The CDR3 sequence is 13 residues long.

V usage is TRBV5-6 and J usage is TRBJ1-2; D remains unclear. CDR3 length: 12 residues. The germline gives CDR1 SGHDT, CDR2 YYEEEE. V was pared by 1 base and J by 4 bases, with 5 bases between. CDR3 in DNA: TGTGCCAGCAGCTTGATGTTCTATGGCTACACCTTC. As protein: CASSLMFYGYTF.

This chain links TRBV28 with TRBJ1-2; 9 bases map to TRBD1. Germline V gives CDR1 MDHEN, CDR2 SYDVKM. The CDR3 is 17 amino acids. The trim removed 6 bases at V and 0 bases at J, leaving 11 bases unmatched. The DNA of the CDR3 is TGTGCCAGCAGCTCAGGGAACCGGGACAGGGCTAACTATGGCTACACCTTC. Residues: CASSSGNRDRANYGYTF.

This chain links TRBV7-6 with TRBJ2-1, with 12 bases identical to TRBD2. V lost 1 base and J lost 4; bases outside the gene matches: 2. This CDR3 has 16 residues. CDR1 and CDR2 (germline): SGHVS, FNYEAQ. This CDR3 reads CASSLGTSGVYNEQFF. For the CDR3, the DNA is TGTGCCAGCAGCTTAGGGACTAGCGGGGTGTACAATGAGCAGTTCTTC.

The gene calls are TRBV7-9 and TRBJ1-2, with 7 bases that match TRBD1. CDR1 and CDR2 (germline): SEHNR, FQNEAQ (reference sequence). V shed 5 bases, J shed 4 bases, and the junction held 10 bases outside the gene matches. The CDR3 totals 15 residues. The DNA of the CDR3 is TGTGCCAGCAGCCTCACTTCACAGGGGAGCTATGGCTACACCTTC. Amino acids: CASSLTSQGSYGYTF. The full variable domain, in which reference TRBV7-9 and TRBJ1-2 provide the parts outside the CDR3, is DTGVSQNPRHKITKRGQNVTFRCDPISEHNRLYWYRQTLGQGPEFLTYFQNEAQLEKSRLLSDRFSAERPKGSFSTLEIQRTEQGDSAMYLCASSLTSQGSYGYTFGSGTRLTVV.

The chain combines TRBV2 with TRBJ2-7, with 9 bases lining up with TRBD2. Unmatched junction bases numbered 12, after V lost 7 bases and J lost 2 bases. This CDR3 has 16 residues. The V gene's germline CDR1 is SNHLY and CDR2 FYNNEI. The CDR3, as DNA: TGTGCCAGCACTACGAGCGGGGGGCCAAGGACCTACGAGCAGTACTTC. Translated, it gives CASTTSGGPRTYEQYF.

The chain has TRBV27 and TRBJ1-2; 9 bases align to TRBD1. Losses at the gene ends were 5 bases for V and 3 bases for J; bases not matched to a gene: 7. There are 15 residues in the CDR3. The germline CDR1 and CDR2 sequences are MNHEY and SMNVEV (reference sequence). As DNA, the CDR3 is TGTGCCAGCAGTCTAAACCACAGGGGGCACTATGGCTACACCTTC. Protein: CASSLNHRGHYGYTF.